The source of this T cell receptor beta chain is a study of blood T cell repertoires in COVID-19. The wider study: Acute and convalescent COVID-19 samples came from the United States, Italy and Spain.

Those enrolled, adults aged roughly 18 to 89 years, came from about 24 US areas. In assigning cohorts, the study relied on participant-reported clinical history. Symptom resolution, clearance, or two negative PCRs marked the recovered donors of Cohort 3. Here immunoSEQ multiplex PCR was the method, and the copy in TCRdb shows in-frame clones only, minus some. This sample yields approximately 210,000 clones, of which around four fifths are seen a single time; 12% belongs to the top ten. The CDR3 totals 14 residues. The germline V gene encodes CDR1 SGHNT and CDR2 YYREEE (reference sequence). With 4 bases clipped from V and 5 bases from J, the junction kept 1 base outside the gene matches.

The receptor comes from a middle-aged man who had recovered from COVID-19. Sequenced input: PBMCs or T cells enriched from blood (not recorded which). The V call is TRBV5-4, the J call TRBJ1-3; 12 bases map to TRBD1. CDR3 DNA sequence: TGTGCCAGCAGCGGGACAGGGGGCCGAAACACCATATATTTT. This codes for CASSGTGGRNTIYF.